The present T cell receptor beta chain was sequenced within a study of cytomegalovirus exposure and HLA in healthy donors. Findings and caveats of the study: Among donors in an Asian-associated ancestry cluster, a later analysis reportedly found fewer N-insertions than the roughly 700-donor mean. With later analysis, a missense DCLRE1C variant became linked to TCR beta V- and J-gene trimming.

Nominally healthy donors provided the samples, though records likely missed some immune exposures. V trimming: 4 bases; J trimming: 3 bases; junction bases outside the gene matches: 6. The V gene's germline CDR1 is GTSNPN and CDR2 SVGIG (reference sequence). The CDR3 totals 15 residues. PCR employed 60 Vbeta and 13 Jbeta primers. TCRdb keeps only in-frame clones here, not all; method: immunoSEQ multiplex PCR. This table holds 150,000 or so clones, more than 60% found once. As concerns this clone: The antigen remains unidentified.

The clonotype was recovered from a woman in her thirties or forties in good health and CMV-seronegative. Specimen: PBMCs. The chain couples TRBV30 to TRBJ1-5, with 10 positions matching TRBD1. CDR3 nucleotide sequence: TGTGCCTGGAATAGACAGGGGGCCGTCAATCAGCCCCAGCATTTT. Protein product: CAWNRQGAVNQPQHF.